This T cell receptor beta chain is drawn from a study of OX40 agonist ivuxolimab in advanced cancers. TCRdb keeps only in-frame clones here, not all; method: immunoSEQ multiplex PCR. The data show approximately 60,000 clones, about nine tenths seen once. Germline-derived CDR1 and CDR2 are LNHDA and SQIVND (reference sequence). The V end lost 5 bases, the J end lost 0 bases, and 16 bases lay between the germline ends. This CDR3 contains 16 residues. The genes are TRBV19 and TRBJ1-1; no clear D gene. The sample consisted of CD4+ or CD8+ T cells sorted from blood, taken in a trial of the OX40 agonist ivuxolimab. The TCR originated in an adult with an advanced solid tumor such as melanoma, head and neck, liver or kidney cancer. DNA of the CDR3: TGTGCCAGTAGTTCGGCCCGAGGAGGGATGAACACTGAAGCTTTCTTT. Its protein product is CASSSARGGMNTEAFF.